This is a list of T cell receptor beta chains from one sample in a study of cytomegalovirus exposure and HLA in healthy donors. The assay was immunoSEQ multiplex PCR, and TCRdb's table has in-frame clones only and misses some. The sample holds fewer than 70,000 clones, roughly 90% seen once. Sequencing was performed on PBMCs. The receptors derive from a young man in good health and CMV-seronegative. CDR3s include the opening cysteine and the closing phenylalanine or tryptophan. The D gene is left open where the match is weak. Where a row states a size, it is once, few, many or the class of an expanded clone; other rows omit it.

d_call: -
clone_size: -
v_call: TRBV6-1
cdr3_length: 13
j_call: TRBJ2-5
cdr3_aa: CASSAGGRETQYF
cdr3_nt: TGTGCCAGCAGTGCAGGGGGGAGAGAGACCCAGTACTTC

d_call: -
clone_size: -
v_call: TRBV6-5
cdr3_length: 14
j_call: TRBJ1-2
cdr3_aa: CASSAQDYGYGYTF
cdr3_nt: TGTGCCAGCAGCGCCCAGGACTACGGATATGGCTACACCTTC

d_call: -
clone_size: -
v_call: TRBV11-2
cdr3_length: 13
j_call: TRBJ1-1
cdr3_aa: CASSLDRSTEAFF
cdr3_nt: TGTGCCAGCAGCTTAGATCGGAGCACTGAAGCTTTCTTT

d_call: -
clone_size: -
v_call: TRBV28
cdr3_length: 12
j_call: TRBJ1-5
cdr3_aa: CASSLPDQPQHF
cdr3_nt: TGTGCCAGCAGTTTACCGGATCAGCCCCAGCATTTT

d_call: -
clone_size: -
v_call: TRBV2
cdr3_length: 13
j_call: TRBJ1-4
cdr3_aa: CASKRYTNEKLFF
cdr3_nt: TGTGCCAGCAAGAGATACACTAATGAAAAACTGTTTTTT

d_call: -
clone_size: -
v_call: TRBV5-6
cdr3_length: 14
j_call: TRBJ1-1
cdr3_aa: CASSLGGLNTEAFF
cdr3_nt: TGTGCCAGCAGCTTGGGAGGGCTGAACACTGAAGCTTTCTTT

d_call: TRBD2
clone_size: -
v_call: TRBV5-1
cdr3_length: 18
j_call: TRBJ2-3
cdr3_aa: CASSLLAGGTAGTDTQYF
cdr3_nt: TGCGCCAGCAGCTTACTAGCGGGAGGTACCGCGGGCACAGATACGCAGTATTTT

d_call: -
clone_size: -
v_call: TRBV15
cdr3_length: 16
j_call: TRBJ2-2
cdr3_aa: CATSRERGQLTGELFF
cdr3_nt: TGTGCCACCAGCAGAGAACGGGGACAACTCACCGGGGAGCTGTTTTTT

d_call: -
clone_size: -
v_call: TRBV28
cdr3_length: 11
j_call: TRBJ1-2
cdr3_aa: CASSFRSGYTF
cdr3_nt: TGTGCCAGCAGTTTTCGGAGTGGCTACACCTTC

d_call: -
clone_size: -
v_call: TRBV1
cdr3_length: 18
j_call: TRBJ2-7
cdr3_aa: CTSSQETACGTNIYEQYF
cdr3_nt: TGCACCAGCAGCCAAGAAACGGCTTGCGGGACCAACATCTACGAGCAGTACTTC

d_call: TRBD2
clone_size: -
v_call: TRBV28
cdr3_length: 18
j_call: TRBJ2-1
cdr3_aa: CASSFIGSGRAGGNEQFF
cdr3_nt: TGTGCCAGCAGTTTCATCGGGAGCGGGAGGGCTGGGGGTAATGAGCAGTTCTTC

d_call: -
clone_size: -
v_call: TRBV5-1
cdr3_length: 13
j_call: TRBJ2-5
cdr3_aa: CASSPEGTETQYF
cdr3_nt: TGCGCCAGCAGCCCGGAGGGCACAGAGACCCAGTACTTC

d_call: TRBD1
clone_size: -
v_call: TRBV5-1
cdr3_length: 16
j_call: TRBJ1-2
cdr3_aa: CASSPGTGGIDYGYTF
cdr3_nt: TGCGCCAGCAGCCCGGGGACAGGGGGCATAGACTATGGCTACACCTTC

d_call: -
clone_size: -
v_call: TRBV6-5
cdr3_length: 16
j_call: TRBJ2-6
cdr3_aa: CASSYSTGSGANVLTF
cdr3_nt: TGTGCCAGCAGTTACTCAACAGGGTCTGGGGCCAACGTCCTGACTTTC

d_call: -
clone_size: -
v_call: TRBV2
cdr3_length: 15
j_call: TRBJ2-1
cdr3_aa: CASSEVAGTYNEQFF
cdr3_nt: TGTGCCAGCAGTGAGGTAGCCGGCACCTACAATGAGCAGTTCTTC

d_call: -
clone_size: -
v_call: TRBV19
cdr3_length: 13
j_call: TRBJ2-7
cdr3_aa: CASSIEGDREQYF
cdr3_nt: TGTGCCAGTAGTATAGAAGGGGATCGCGAGCAGTACTTC

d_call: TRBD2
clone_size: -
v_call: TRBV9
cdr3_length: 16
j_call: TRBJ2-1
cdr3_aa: CASSNQLAGVYNEQFF
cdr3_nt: TGTGCCAGCAGCAACCAACTAGCGGGGGTTTACAATGAGCAGTTCTTC

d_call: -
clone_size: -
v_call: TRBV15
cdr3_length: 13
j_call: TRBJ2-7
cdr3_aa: CATSLIAHYEQYF
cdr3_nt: TGTGCCACCAGCCTTATAGCTCACTACGAGCAGTACTTC

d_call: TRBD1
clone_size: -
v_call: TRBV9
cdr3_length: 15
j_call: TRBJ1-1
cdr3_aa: CASSTRQGTNTEAFF
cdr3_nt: TGTGCCAGCAGCACCCGACAGGGAACGAACACTGAAGCTTTCTTT

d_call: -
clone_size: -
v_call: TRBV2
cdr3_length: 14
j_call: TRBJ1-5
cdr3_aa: CASRMTGSNQPQHF
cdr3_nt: TGTGCCAGCAGGATGACGGGTAGCAATCAGCCCCAGCATTTT

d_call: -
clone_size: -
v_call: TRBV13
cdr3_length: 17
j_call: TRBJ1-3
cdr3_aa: CASSPGGAQGFGNTIYF
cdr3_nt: TGTGCCAGCAGCCCGGGGGGAGCGCAGGGATTTGGAAACACCATATATTTT

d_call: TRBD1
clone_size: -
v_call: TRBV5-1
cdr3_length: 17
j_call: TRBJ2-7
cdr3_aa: CASSLYPGGQGSYEQYF
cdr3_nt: TGCGCCAGCAGCTTGTACCCCGGAGGACAGGGCTCCTACGAGCAGTACTTC

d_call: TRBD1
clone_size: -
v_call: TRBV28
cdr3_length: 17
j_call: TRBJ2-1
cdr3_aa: CASRDRGQLLSYNEQFF
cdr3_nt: TGTGCCAGCCGGGACAGGGGCCAATTACTCTCCTACAATGAGCAGTTCTTC

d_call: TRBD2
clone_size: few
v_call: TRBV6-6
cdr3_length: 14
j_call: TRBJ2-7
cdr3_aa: CASSYRLAGGEQYF
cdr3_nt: TGTGCCAGCAGTTACAGACTAGCGGGAGGCGAGCAGTACTTC

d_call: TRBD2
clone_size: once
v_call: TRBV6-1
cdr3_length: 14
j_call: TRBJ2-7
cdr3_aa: CASSEVAGSYEQYF
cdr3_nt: TGTGCCAGCAGTGAGGTAGCGGGATCGTACGAGCAGTACTTC

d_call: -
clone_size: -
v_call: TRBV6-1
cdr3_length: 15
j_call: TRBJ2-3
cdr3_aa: CASSEDNRGTDTQYF
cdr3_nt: TGTGCCAGCAGTGAAGATAACAGGGGCACAGATACGCAGTATTTT

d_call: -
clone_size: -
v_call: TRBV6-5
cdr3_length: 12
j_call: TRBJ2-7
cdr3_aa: CASSQGGVEQYF
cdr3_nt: TGTGCCAGCAGTCAGGGGGGAGTCGAGCAGTACTTC

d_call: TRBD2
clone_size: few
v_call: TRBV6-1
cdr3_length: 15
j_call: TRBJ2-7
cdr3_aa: CASSEEEGGVNEQYF
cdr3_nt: TGTGCCAGCAGTGAAGAGGAGGGAGGGGTCAATGAGCAGTACTTC

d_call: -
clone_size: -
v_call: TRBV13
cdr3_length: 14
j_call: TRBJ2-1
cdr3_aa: CASSSTGTYNEQFF
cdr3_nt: TGTGCCAGCAGCTCTACAGGGACATATAATGAGCAGTTCTTC

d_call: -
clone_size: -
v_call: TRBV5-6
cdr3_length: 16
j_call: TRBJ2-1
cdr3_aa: CASSYRRGPSYNEQFF
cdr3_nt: TGTGCCAGCAGCTATCGCAGGGGCCCATCCTACAATGAGCAGTTCTTC

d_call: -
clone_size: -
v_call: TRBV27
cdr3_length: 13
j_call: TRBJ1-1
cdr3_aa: CASSETANTEAFF
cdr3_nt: TGTGCCAGCAGCGAGACAGCGAACACTGAAGCTTTCTTT